This T cell receptor (beta chain) was recovered during a study of T cells in Graves' hyperthyroidism and ophthalmopathy. Amplified regions were TCR beta CDR3 sequences from RNA transcripts. The HTBI set primed first-round TCR CDR3 RT-PCR. TCRdb called the multiplex PCR reads again in MiXCR, with one record for every CDR3 protein. The sample shows fewer than 350,000 distinct CDR3 sequences, roughly 15% of them seen only once. Per the germline V gene, CDR1 is DFQATT and CDR2 is SNEGSKA (reference sequence). This CDR3 is built from 13 residues. With V trimmed by 4 bases and J by 8 bases, 5 bases remained unmatched. Together with thyroid ultrasound, orbital computed tomography, serum thyroxine and TRAb, clinical symptoms were used for diagnoses.

This sequence was found in a woman between 45 and 65 years old with Graves' hyperthyroidism that later progressed to Graves' ophthalmopathy. The sample consisted of blood. This chain links TRBV20-1 with TRBJ2-1; TRBD2 matches 10 bases. Here the CDR3 reads CSATLAGAHEQFF. For the CDR3, the DNA is TGCAGTGCTACGCTAGCGGGAGCCCATGAGCAGTTCTTC.